The sequence of this T cell receptor (beta chain) was determined in a study of T cell responses to AZD1222 COVID-19 vaccine. CDR1 is LGHDT and CDR2 is YNNKEL in the germline V gene (reference sequence). Trimming took 5 bases from V and 3 from J, leaving 17 bases between them. This CDR3 is 15 amino acids long. This clone was recorded only once. Its specificity is unknown. Data came from immunoSEQ multiplex PCR; TCRdb stores just in-frame clones and leaves some out. Of 150,000 to 200,000 clones detected, 70% to 90% appear once; the ten largest clones hold roughly 26%. Study-wide findings and caveats: CD4 TCRs covered the whole spike, strongest at regions 160-218 and 743-854. Two AZD1222 doses significantly raised spike-specific TCR breadth and depth over controls.

The V and J genes are TRBV3-1 (or the pseudogene TRBV3-2) and TRBJ2-7, with TRBD2 as a possible D gene (6 bases). The sequences come from peripheral blood, collected 28 days after the second AZD1222 dose. This TCR derives from an adult who received the AZD1222 COVID-19 vaccine. The CDR3 protein is CASSVDRDSIYEQYF. The CDR3 nucleotides read TGTGCCAGCAGCGTCGACCGGGACTCCATCTACGAGCAGTACTTC.